Shown below are 27 T cell receptor beta chains from a single sample sequenced in a study of regulatory dendritic cells for organ transplantation. Allogeneic regulatory or mature dendritic cells were co-cultured for about 5 days with CFSE-labeled sorted T cells at 1:10. Using immunoSEQ multiplex PCR, the repertoire was profiled, and TCRdb retains in-frame clones only, with some absent. The sample lists approximately 22,000 clones; 70% to 90% were seen once. These receptors lack a known antigen. Sequences were obtained from naive CD4+ T cells from blood cultured with regulatory dendritic cells. Subset here: CD45RA+ naive T cells. The receptor set was obtained from a human donor in good health.

The chain links TRBV12-5 to TRBJ1-1; no reliable D call. Between the trimmed V and J ends, which lost 5 bases and 4 bases, there was a span of 23 bases. CDR1 is LGHNT and CDR2 is FRNRAP in the germline V gene. CDR3 size: 17 residues. As DNA, the CDR3 is TGTGCTAGTGGTCCGGCTGGGTATATAGGTCCCGGCACTGAAGCTTTCTTT. It translates to CASGPAGYIGPGTEAFF. The whole variable domain, filled in from reference TRBV12-5 and TRBJ1-1, reads DARVTQTPRHKVTEMGQEVTMRCQPILGHNTVFWYRQTMMQGLELLAYFRNRAPLDDSGMPKDRFSAEMPDATLATLKIQPSEPRDSAVYFCASGPAGYIGPGTEAFFGQGTRLTVV.

This rearrangement joins TRBV19 to TRBJ1-2; tentatively, D is TRBD1 (6 bases). CDR1 is LNHDA, CDR2 SQIVND, per germline (reference sequence). This CDR3 comprises 14 residues. Deletions cut 6 bases from V and 7 bases from J, with 18 bases between. CDR3 nucleotide sequence: TGTGCCAGTAGAGGGGGACGGTTGAAAGGTGGCTACACCTTC. Its protein is CASRGGRLKGGYTF.

This clone came up once. The CDR3 DNA follows: TGTGCCAGCAGTTTAGATGCCCGCTATGGCTACACCTTC. It is translated as CASSLDARYGYTF. The chain recombines TRBV28 with TRBJ1-2; D is undetermined. CDR1 and CDR2 from the germline V gene are MDHEN and SYDVKM. The CDR3 has 13 amino acids. V shed 2 bases and J shed 4 bases, with 8 bases lying between them.

The rearrangement links TRBV28 to TRBJ1-1; D might be TRBD1 (6 bases). CDR1 and CDR2 from the germline V gene are MDHEN and SYDVKM. This CDR3 comprises 12 residues. V shed 6 bases and J shed 6 bases, with 11 bases lying between them. The CDR3 nucleotides read TGTGCCAGCAGACCACAGGGCGCTGAAGCTTTCTTT. Encoded protein: CASRPQGAEAFF.

The rearrangement joins TRBV30 to TRBJ2-1; 8 positions agree with TRBD2. CDR1 is GTSNPN and CDR2 is SVGIG in the germline V gene (reference sequence). This CDR3 contains 12 residues. The V and J ends lost 2 bases and 8 bases, in that order; junction bases with no gene match: 2. The CDR3 protein is CAWSREGDEQFF. The DNA for the CDR3 is TGTGCCTGGAGTCGGGAGGGGGATGAGCAGTTCTTC.

The chain carries TRBV6-6 and TRBJ1-5, with unresolved D. Trimming removed 4 bases from V and 8 bases from J, with 12 bases in between. Per germline, CDR1 MNHNY and CDR2 SVGAGI (reference sequence). This CDR3 comprises 13 residues. The CDR3 reads CASSSVRYEPQHF. For the CDR3, the DNA is TGTGCCAGCAGTTCAGTACGTTATGAGCCCCAGCATTTT.

The chain is built from TRBV9 and TRBJ2-3, with no clear D. The CDR3 has 13 amino acids. Trimming pared 0 bases from V and 3 bases from J, leaving 5 bases between. The germline V gene encodes CDR1 SGDLS and CDR2 YYNGEE. The CDR3 loop is CASSVEGTDTQYF. CDR3 coding DNA: TGTGCCAGCAGCGTAGAAGGGACAGATACGCAGTATTTT. The full variable domain, rest sourced from reference TRBV9 and TRBJ2-3, is DSGVTQTPKHLITATGQRVTLRCSPRSGDLSVYWYQQSLDQGLQFLIQYYNGEERAKGNILERFSAQQFPDLHSELNLSSLELGDSALYFCASSVEGTDTQYFGPGTRLTVL.

The rearrangement uses TRBV18 and TRBJ2-3, with 9 bases fitting TRBD2. The length of the CDR3 is 15 residues. The trim removed 3 bases at V and 5 bases at J, leaving 6 bases unmatched. Germline V CDR1 and CDR2: KGHSH, LQKENI. CDR3 residues: CASSPLAGMEDTQYF. The CDR3 DNA reads as TGTGCCAGCTCACCCCTAGCGGGAATGGAAGATACGCAGTATTTT.

This rearrangement joins TRBV9 to TRBJ2-7, with 13 bases fitting TRBD2. The CDR3 length is 16 residues. Losses at the gene ends were 3 bases for V and 4 bases for J; bases not matched to a gene: 7. Germline values: CDR1 SGDLS, CDR2 YYNGEE. In DNA, the CDR3 is TGTGCCAGCAGCGAGAGGACTAGCGGGGGCCATTACGAGCAGTACTTC. As protein: CASSERTSGGHYEQYF.

In DNA, the CDR3 is TGTGCCAGCAGTGACCCCGGAGACGATTGGGTCACTGAAGCTTTCTTT. Encoded protein: CASSDPGDDWVTEAFF. The chain links TRBV6-4 to TRBJ1-1; D is unresolved. This CDR3 is 16 amino acids long. Looked up from germline, CDR1 is MRHNA and CDR2 is SNTAGT. The ends were cut back, 2 bases at V and 4 bases at J, with 17 bases in the middle.

The chain has TRBV5-1 and TRBJ2-3, with 9 nucleotides matching TRBD1. The CDR3 length is 14 residues. Per germline, CDR1 SGHRS and CDR2 YFSETQ. The junction had 7 bases not matched to a gene; V was cut back by 7 bases and J by 4 bases. The CDR3 nucleotides are TGCGCCAGCTACTGGGGACAGGGCGCAGATACGCAGTATTTT. Translation: CASYWGQGADTQYF. The full variable domain, completed using reference TRBV5-1 and TRBJ2-3, is KAGVTQTPRYLIKTRGQQVTLSCSPISGHRSVSWYQQTPGQGLQFLFEYFSETQRNKGNFPGRFSGRQFSNSRSEMNVSTLELGDSALYLCASYWGQGADTQYFGPGTRLTVL.

The J gene is TRBJ1-3, the V gene TRBV28; D is perhaps TRBD1 (6 bases). CDR1 and CDR2 from the germline V gene are MDHEN and SYDVKM. CDR3 size: 16 residues. The ends were cut back, 5 bases at V and 0 bases at J, with 14 bases in the middle. As DNA, the CDR3 is TGTGCCAGCAGTCGAAGGGGGGGGCCCTCTGGAAACACCATATATTTT. Protein: CASSRRGGPSGNTIYF.

J is TRBJ1-1 and V is TRBV2; the D gene is possibly TRBD1 (6 bases). The V gene lost 8 bases and the J gene lost 5 bases, with 15 bases spanning the gap. The CDR3 sequence is 13 residues long. From germline, CDR1 is SNHLY and CDR2 FYNNEI. The CDR3 loop is CASCGGQGTEAFF. The CDR3 nucleotides are TGTGCCAGCTGTGGGGGGCAAGGAACTGAAGCTTTCTTT.

The chain is built from TRBV7-9 and TRBJ2-6; weak D call: TRBD2 (6 bases). The CDR3 runs to 18 residues. Trimming cost V 5 bases and J 2 bases, with 19 bases left between them. Germline CDR1 and CDR2: SEHNR and FQNEAQ (reference sequence). In DNA form, the CDR3 reads TGTGCCAGCAGCCGAAGGGGCGGGATGAGTACTGGGGCCAACGTCCTGACTTTC. Translation gives CASSRRGGMSTGANVLTF.

The chain couples TRBV11-1 to TRBJ2-5; 9 positions agree with TRBD1. The CDR3 extends over 16 amino acids. The germline gives CDR1 SGHAT, CDR2 FQDESV (reference sequence). V dropped 3 bases and J dropped 4; count of bases not matched to a gene: 9. The CDR3 sequence: CASSFTLTGGPETQYF. Written as DNA, the CDR3 is TGTGCCAGCAGCTTCACACTTACAGGGGGCCCAGAGACCCAGTACTTC. Full variable domain (rest looked up from reference TRBV11-1 and TRBJ2-5): EAEVAQSPRYKITEKSQAVAFWCDPISGHATLYWYRQILGQGPELLVQFQDESVVDDSQLPKDRFSAERLKGVDSTLKIQPAELGDSAMYLCASSFTLTGGPETQYFGPGTRLLVL.

The chain joins TRBV5-1 to TRBJ1-4; the match to TRBD1 covers 7 bases. The CDR3 totals 15 residues. V dropped 5 bases and J dropped 4; count of bases not matched to a gene: 8. CDR1 is SGHRS and CDR2 is YFSETQ in the germline V gene. Here the CDR3 DNA reads TGCGCCAGCAGATATGGGACAGCCTTTAATGAAAAACTGTTTTTT. Translated: CASRYGTAFNEKLFF.

This clone was detected only once. V usage is TRBV4-3 and J usage is TRBJ2-2; D gene unclear. The CDR3 has 14 amino acids. Germline lookup yields CDR1 LGHNA and CDR2 YSLEER. Trimming took off 1 base at V and 4 bases at J, with 7 bases between the two ends. The CDR3 region is CASSQVSPTGELFF. In DNA form, the CDR3 reads TGCGCCAGCAGCCAAGTGTCCCCCACCGGGGAGCTGTTTTTT.

In DNA, the CDR3 is TGTGCCAGCAGCTTAAGCACGGGTAGCTCCTACGAGCAGTACTTC. Translating it yields CASSLSTGSSYEQYF. The chain has TRBV11-2 and TRBJ2-7; D not certain. Deletions cut 2 bases from V and 0 bases from J, with 11 bases between. This CDR3 contains 15 residues. Germline CDR1 SGHAT, CDR2 FQNNGV.

The gene calls are TRBV27 and TRBJ2-7; 7 bases agree with TRBD2. The V gene's germline CDR1 is MNHEY and CDR2 SMNVEV (reference sequence). The CDR3 is 15 amino acids. J lost 0 bases, V lost 2 bases, and 4 bases had no gene match. CDR3 coding DNA: TGTGCCAGCAGTTTAAAGCCTAGCGGCTCCTACGAGCAGTACTTC. This codes for CASSLKPSGSYEQYF.

Here the CDR3 reads CASSELLAGETQYF. The CDR3 DNA reads as TGTGCCAGCAGTGAACTACTAGCGGGAGAGACCCAGTACTTC. The chain is built from TRBV6-1 and TRBJ2-5; 9 positions agree with TRBD2. V lost 2 bases, J lost 4 bases, and 2 bases stayed unmatched. The CDR3 runs 14 residues. The germline gives CDR1 MNHNS, CDR2 SASEGT.

V gene TRBV30 combines with J gene TRBJ1-5; D gene uncertain. This CDR3 is 14 amino acids long. Germline V CDR1 and CDR2: GTSNPN, SVGIG (reference sequence). V was trimmed by 5 bases and J by 1 base, leaving 12 bases between them. The CDR3 protein is CAWSPLVSNQPQHF. As DNA, the CDR3 is TGTGCCTGGTCCCCCCTTGTGAGCAATCAGCCCCAGCATTTT.

V usage is TRBV4-3 and J usage is TRBJ1-4; no clear D. The CDR3 runs to 15 residues. Trimming left V 0 bases short and J 4 bases short, with 9 bases between. Germline V lookup: CDR1 LGHNA, CDR2 YSLEER. In DNA form, the CDR3 reads TGCGCCAGCAGCCAAGAGAGGAGGGTTAATGAAAAACTGTTTTTT. This gives the protein CASSQERRVNEKLFF.

V gene TRBV20-1 combines with J gene TRBJ2-7; D may be TRBD1 or TRBD2 (6 bases each). Germline V gene sequence: CDR1 DFQATT, CDR2 SNEGSKA (reference sequence). Trimming cost V 7 bases and J 4 bases, with 11 bases left between them. The CDR3 is made up of 11 amino acids. CDR3 amino acids: CSVWRGYEQYF. The CDR3 nucleotides read TGCAGTGTGTGGAGGGGGTACGAGCAGTACTTC.

V usage is TRBV7-9 and J usage is TRBJ2-7; TRBD1 is a possible D gene (5 bases). CDR1 and CDR2 (germline): SEHNR, FQNEAQ (reference sequence). The V end lost 5 bases, the J end lost 3 bases, and 17 bases lay between the germline ends. This CDR3 is 15 amino acids long. CDR3 residues: CASSPRASSYYEQYF. CDR3 coding DNA: TGTGCCAGCAGCCCCAGGGCCAGCTCCTACTACGAGCAGTACTTC.

The V and J genes are TRBV13 and TRBJ2-7; perhaps TRBD1 as D (5 bases). The CDR3 loop spans 13 amino acids. Germline V gene lookup returns CDR1 PRHDT and CDR2 FYEKMQ (reference sequence). V gave up 5 bases and J gave up 2 bases, with 10 bases separating them. CDR3 sequence: CASSPPRAYEQYF. The CDR3 DNA sequence: TGTGCCAGCAGCCCCCCCAGGGCCTACGAGCAGTACTTC.

J is TRBJ1-1 and V is TRBV11-2; D might be TRBD1 (5 bases). This CDR3 region has 13 residues. Trimming stripped 0 bases from V and 8 bases from J, with 10 bases between. The germline CDR1 and CDR2 sequences are SGHAT and FQNNGV. For the CDR3, the DNA is TGTGCCAGCAGCTTAGATCTCCAGGGAGAAGCTTTCTTT. It is translated as CASSLDLQGEAFF. The whole variable domain, remainder taken from reference TRBV11-2 and TRBJ1-1, is EAGVAQSPRYKIIEKRQSVAFWCNPISGHATLYWYQQILGQGPKLLIQFQNNGVVDDSQLPKDRFSAERLKGVDSTLKIQPAKLEDSAVYLCASSLDLQGEAFFGQGTRLTVV.

This sequence joins TRBV4-2 and TRBJ2-3; 8 positions agree with TRBD2. CDR3 length: 16 amino acids. V lost 0 bases, J lost 5 bases, and 7 bases stayed unmatched. Germline V gene data show CDR1 as LGHNA and CDR2 as YNFKEQ. The CDR3 here is CASSQDPGGALDTQYF. The CDR3 coding sequence is TGTGCCAGCAGCCAAGATCCCGGGGGGGCATTAGATACGCAGTATTTT.